What follows describes a single T cell receptor beta chain. Its matching antigen is unknown. At one end, the junction sequence differs from germline, possibly due to a read error. These data are taken from a study of CD8 T cells in ankylosing spondylitis. Study-level points and caveats: Clones tied to disease were said to be significantly enriched in matched ankylosing spondylitis synovial fluid. In ankylosing spondylitis blood, a motif of roughly eight highly homologous TCR beta variants appeared characteristic. Relatively rare in peripheral blood, disease-linked clones were also CD8+. Prior literature has documented some motif variants in synovial fluid and blood from reactive arthritis.

Germline V gene lookup returns CDR1 DFQATT and CDR2 SNEGSKA (reference sequence). The CDR3 extends over 15 amino acids. MiXCR, run by TCRdb on the 5' RACE reads, gives a single entry per CDR3 protein. The sample lists 700,000 to 1,000,000 distinct CDR3 sequences, about 12% occurring once. Sequenced: blood, either unsorted or a sorted T cell fraction (not recorded which). The receptor was derived from a male donor with ankylosing spondylitis. The genes are TRBV20-1 and TRBJ2-1; D could derive from TRBD1 or TRBD2 (6 bases each). CDR3 sequence (DNA): TGCAGCCCTCGGTCGGGGGCTAACTCCCACAATGAGCAGTTCTTC. Its translation: CSPRSGANSHNEQFF.